One sample yielded the 20 T cell receptor beta chains listed below, sequenced in a study of cytomegalovirus exposure and HLA in healthy donors (dated 2017 in TCRdb). The method was the immunoSEQ multiplex PCR assay. For the multiplex PCR, a mixture combining 60 forward primers for TCR Vbeta segments and 13 reverse primers for TCR Jbeta segments was used. As stored in TCRdb, this immuneACCESS dataset retains in-frame rearrangements with V and J assigned. A fraction of the clones does not appear; measured against another copy, unresolved V genes explain less than half of the discrepancy, and the remainder lacks a known reason. The sample has 150,000 to 200,000 clones on record, roughly 80% of them singletons. Clones ranked in the top ten supply approximately 2.4% of the sample. The sequenced material came from PBMCs. These receptors came from a male donor in good health and CMV-seronegative.

This chain connects TRBV7-8 to TRBJ2-7, with 9 positions matching TRBD1. V trimming: 0 bases; J trimming: 6 bases; junction bases outside the gene matches: 9. The CDR3 is 16 amino acids. Germline CDR1 is SGHVS and CDR2 is FQNEAQ. The CDR3 is CASSLATGTGTGEQYF. The CDR3 nucleotides are TGTGCCAGCAGCTTAGCAACCGGGACAGGGACAGGCGAGCAGTACTTC.

The chain carries TRBV5-1 and TRBJ1-2, with 10 bases fitting TRBD1. In germline, CDR1 is SGHRS, CDR2 YFSETQ. The CDR3 extends over 15 amino acids. V lost 4 bases to trimming and J lost 3 bases; unmatched junction nucleotides: 6. As DNA, the CDR3 is TGCGCCAGCAGCACCCCGGACAGGGGGGACTATGGCTACACCTTC. This codes for CASSTPDRGDYGYTF.

The chain recombines TRBV7-6 with TRBJ2-5; TRBD1 agrees at 9 bases. This CDR3 region has 15 residues. Germline CDR1 SGHVS, CDR2 FNYEAQ. The V segment lost 1 base and the J segment 8 bases; nucleotides outside the gene matches: 8. The CDR3 sequence is CASSLDLTGGNTQYF. DNA for the CDR3: TGTGCCAGCAGCTTAGACCTGACAGGGGGGAATACCCAGTACTTC.

This chain uses TRBV4-1 with TRBJ2-7, with no clear D. The CDR3 has 14 amino acids. With 1 base removed from V and 3 bases from J, the gap between germline ends came to 10 bases. Germline-derived CDR1 and CDR2 are MGHRA and YSYEKL. This chain's CDR3 is CASSQVKQSYEQYF. The CDR3 DNA reads TGCGCCAGCAGCCAAGTTAAACAGAGCTACGAGCAGTACTTC.

The chain has TRBV6-1 and TRBJ2-3; 7 nucleotides align to TRBD1. J was trimmed by 6 bases and V by 3 bases; bases with no gene match: 0. Germline V gene sequence: CDR1 MNHNS, CDR2 SASEGT. The CDR3 runs to 12 residues. CDR3 coding DNA: TGTGCCAGCAGTGAGACAGGGGATACGCAGTATTTT. It yields the protein CASSETGDTQYF.

The rearrangement joins TRBV6-5 to TRBJ2-7; D gene uncertain. CDR1 and CDR2 (germline): MNHEY, SVGAGI. This CDR3 has 14 residues. V was clipped by 5 bases and J by 2 bases, with 13 bases between them. CDR3 in amino acids: CASSRQVTAYEQYF. Here the CDR3 DNA reads TGTGCCAGCAGTCGGCAAGTCACAGCCTACGAGCAGTACTTC.

The V call is TRBV27, the J call TRBJ1-2; TRBD1 agrees at 8 bases. Germline trimming cut 5 bases from V and 3 bases from J; bases unmatched to any gene: 8. This CDR3 is built from 15 residues. Germline assignment: CDR1 MNHEY and CDR2 SMNVEV (reference sequence). The CDR3 DNA follows: TGTGCCAGCAGTGAGACAGGGGCCGTGGACTATGGCTACACCTTC. Protein product: CASSETGAVDYGYTF.

The chain links TRBV19 to TRBJ1-1; a possible D gene is TRBD1 (5 bases). Trimming cost V 6 bases and J 4 bases, with 9 bases left between them. The CDR3 sequence is 12 residues long. From germline, CDR1 is LNHDA and CDR2 SQIVND (reference sequence). The CDR3 DNA is TGTGCCAGTAGCCCAGGGTTCACTGAAGCTTTCTTT. Translation: CASSPGFTEAFF.

About this clone itself: At one of its ends the junction is not consistent with the germline gene, which may arise from a read error. The chain couples TRBV29-1 to TRBJ1-2, with 8 bases identical to TRBD1. This CDR3 region has 13 residues. Germline V gene data show CDR1 as SQVTM and CDR2 as ANQGSEA. The CDR3: CSVGDRGAYGYPF. CDR3 sequence (DNA): TGCAGCGTTGGCGACAGGGGAGCCTATGGCTACCCCTTC.

This clone has just one count. This chain joins TRBV6-5 and TRBJ2-7; TRBD2 aligns across 7 bases. V lost 7 bases to trimming and J lost 0 bases; unmatched junction nucleotides: 9. The CDR3 is made up of 15 amino acids. Germline V gene lookup returns CDR1 MNHEY and CDR2 SVGAGI. This CDR3 is CASTTGGGSSYEQYF. For the CDR3, the DNA is TGTGCCAGCACTACTGGGGGGGGGAGCTCCTACGAGCAGTACTTC.

The CDR3 spells CSSRLAGEDTQYF. CDR3 DNA: TGCAGCTCCCGACTGGCAGGGGAGGATACGCAGTATTTT. The chain joins TRBV29-1 to TRBJ2-3, with D tentatively TRBD1 (6 bases). The V end lost 8 bases, the J end lost 6 bases, and 18 bases lay between the germline ends. This CDR3 contains 13 residues. Germline loops: CDR1 SQVTM, CDR2 ANQGSEA.

The chain uses TRBV7-2 and TRBJ2-4; the match to TRBD2 covers 8 bases. The CDR3 consists of 17 residues. V trimming: 5 bases; J trimming: 0 bases; junction bases outside the gene matches: 9. CDR1 and CDR2 (germline): SGHTA, FQGNSA. The DNA for the CDR3 is TGTGCCAGCAGCCCCCTAGAGCGGGGGTTAGCCAAAAACATTCAGTACTTC. This gives the protein CASSPLERGLAKNIQYF.

In its sample, this clone was seen once. The genes are TRBV5-8 and TRBJ2-3, with D perhaps matching TRBD1 (5 bases). Germline V CDR1 and CDR2: SGHTS, YDEGEE. This CDR3 is built from 16 residues. The ends were cut back, 2 bases at V and 5 bases at J, with 18 bases in the middle. CDR3 in amino acids: CASSLIRQPRGDTQYF. The CDR3 nucleotides are TGTGCCAGCAGCTTAATTCGACAACCTAGGGGAGATACGCAGTATTTT.

The genes are TRBV9 and TRBJ2-2, with 9 nucleotides matching TRBD1. Germline V gene sequence: CDR1 SGDLS, CDR2 YYNGEE. The CDR3 extends over 17 amino acids. V gave up 0 bases and J gave up 7 bases; unmatched junction bases: 10. The CDR3 nucleotides read TGTGCCAGCAGCGTAGAGGTCGGGGACAGGGTTGGCGGGGAGCTGTTTTTT. Translation gives CASSVEVGDRVGGELFF.

J is TRBJ1-2 and V is TRBV7-9; 9 bases fit TRBD1. This CDR3 is built from 16 residues. CDR1 is SEHNR and CDR2 is FQNEAQ in the germline V gene (reference sequence). The ends lost 1 base at V and 3 bases at J; junction bases unmatched: 6. CDR3 in amino acids: CASSLDGTGSDYGYTF. Written as DNA, the CDR3 is TGTGCCAGCAGCTTAGATGGGACAGGGTCCGACTATGGCTACACCTTC.

This clone showed up just a few times. The sample carries other DNA sequences with the same CDR3. This sequence joins TRBV5-1 and TRBJ2-7, with a tentative D call TRBD2 (5 bases). Germline V gene lookup returns CDR1 SGHRS and CDR2 YFSETQ. This CDR3 is 14 amino acids long. The germline V and J ends were trimmed by 0 bases and 0 bases, with 7 bases remaining between them. The CDR3 loop reads CASSLAGSSYEQYF. Here the CDR3 DNA reads TGCGCCAGCAGCTTGGCTGGGAGCTCCTACGAGCAGTACTTC.

CDR3 loop: CASSLSQVYGYTF. CDR3 bases: TGTGCCAGCAGTTTATCACAGGTGTATGGCTACACCTTC. This chain connects TRBV28 to TRBJ1-2; D may be TRBD1 (5 bases). The CDR3 runs to 13 residues. Germline V gene sequence: CDR1 MDHEN, CDR2 SYDVKM. V dropped 1 base and J dropped 5 bases, with 8 bases sitting between them.

This clone occurred a few times. The rearrangement joins TRBV28 to TRBJ2-5; maybe TRBD1 (6 bases). The end of the DNA aligns better with TRBJ2-7, so the J call may be wrong. This CDR3 region has 14 residues. Germline-derived CDR1 and CDR2 are MDHEN and SYDVKM. The CDR3 sequence: CASRQTGRRYEQYF. CDR3 DNA: TGTGCCAGCAGACAGACAGGCCGCCGCTACGAGCAGTACTTC.

The chain couples TRBV11-2 to TRBJ2-3, with a possible D match to TRBD1 (5 bases). The CDR3 spans 15 residues. Germline CDR1 is SGHAT and CDR2 is FQNNGV. Deletions cut 2 bases from V and 1 base from J, with 10 bases between. The CDR3 DNA reads TGTGCCAGCAGCTTATACAGGTTCGGCACAGATACGCAGTATTTT. Translating gives CASSLYRFGTDTQYF. Filled out from reference TRBV11-2 and TRBJ2-3, the complete variable domain reads EAGVAQSPRYKIIEKRQSVAFWCNPISGHATLYWYQQILGQGPKLLIQFQNNGVVDDSQLPKDRFSAERLKGVDSTLKIQPAKLEDSAVYLCASSLYRFGTDTQYFGPGTRLTVL.

The gene calls are TRBV29-1 and TRBJ2-3, with 9 bases identical to TRBD2. J gave up 0 bases and V 5 bases, and 3 bases lay outside the gene matches. Per the germline V gene, CDR1 is SQVTM and CDR2 is ANQGSEA. The CDR3 contains 14 residues. CDR3: CSVWLAGSTDTQYF. For the CDR3, the DNA is TGCAGCGTTTGGCTAGCGGGAAGCACAGATACGCAGTATTTT.